Below, 24 T cell receptor beta chains from the same sample are listed, as sequenced in a study of T-cell reconstitution after alpha-beta-depleted transplantation in children. A TCRbeta library incorporating unique molecular identifiers was prepared. A single record per CDR3 protein comes from TCRdb applying MiXCR to the PCR reads. Here the sample spans approximately 430,000 distinct CDR3 sequences, roughly 16% being singletons. Here the sequenced sample was PBMCs, mostly from graft donor cells, taken 360 days after TCRalphabeta/CD19-depleted stem cell transplant. The receptors come from a boy younger than two who had a stem cell transplant for Wiskott-Aldrich syndrome, so the T cells may come from the graft donor.

This clonotype was seen a few times. The chain recombines TRBV29-1 with TRBJ2-1, with a tentative D call TRBD1 (5 bases). CDR1 SQVTM and CDR2 ANQGSEA come from the germline V gene. The CDR3 contains 12 residues. V lost 8 bases and J 8 bases, leaving 16 bases between the germline ends. CDR3 protein: CSLKRGDHEQFF. The CDR3 coding sequence is TGCAGCCTTAAAAGGGGTGACCATGAGCAGTTCTTC.

This clonotype was found many times. The V and J genes are TRBV24-1 and TRBJ2-1; D possibly corresponds to TRBD1 (6 bases). V lost 7 bases to trimming and J lost 3 bases, with 21 bases between them. Germline V lookup: CDR1 KGHDR, CDR2 SFDVKD. This CDR3 is built from 17 residues. The CDR3 is CATRCRDTSYHYNEQFF. The CDR3 DNA follows: TGTGCCACCAGGTGCCGGGACACCAGTTACCACTACAATGAGCAGTTCTTC.

The chain has TRBV12-3 or TRBV12-4 and TRBJ2-6, with D unclear. The CDR3 contains 15 residues. V lost 6 bases and J lost 2, with 11 bases in between. As DNA, the CDR3 is TGTGCCAGCAGCTACGTCTCGGCTGGGGCCAACGTCCTGACTTTC. This gives the protein CASSYVSAGANVLTF.

The CDR3 nucleotides read TGTGCCAGCAGGGACAGGGTCACAGATACGCAGTATTTT. Encoded protein: CASRDRVTDTQYF. The chain has TRBV6-1 and TRBJ2-3; 8 positions match TRBD1. The CDR3 extends over 13 amino acids. V was clipped by 6 bases and J by 2 bases; unmatched bases: 1. Germline V gene sequence: CDR1 MNHNS, CDR2 SASEGT.

The gene calls are TRBV6-1 and TRBJ2-2, with TRBD2 matching 12 bases. The V gene's germline CDR1 is MNHNS and CDR2 SASEGT. This CDR3 region has 15 residues. Trimming at V came to 7 bases and at J to 4 bases, leaving 4 bases not matched to a gene. The CDR3, as DNA: TGTGCCAGCATTCCGGGACTAGCGGGCACCGGGGAGCTGTTTTTT. It codes for CASIPGLAGTGELFF.

The chain is built from TRBV30 and TRBJ2-4, with 9 nucleotides matching TRBD2. The length of the CDR3 is 17 residues. CDR1 is GTSNPN, CDR2 SVGIG, per germline (reference sequence). Trimming took 1 base from V and 13 from J; bases not matched to a gene: 20. This chain's CDR3 is CAWSDPPLRREGFRQYF. The CDR3 bases are TGTGCCTGGAGTGACCCCCCCCTTCGGCGGGAGGGGTTTCGGCAGTACTTC.

This clonotype turned up a few times. The V call is TRBV12-3 or TRBV12-4, the J call TRBJ2-7, with D perhaps TRBD1 (7 bases). The CDR3 is made up of 15 amino acids. Trimming took 5 bases from V and 3 from J, leaving 17 bases between them. CDR3 nucleotides: TGTGCCAGCAGTCGCGGGGACAGCGGACTCTACGAGCAGTACTTC. Translating it yields CASSRGDSGLYEQYF.

The chain carries TRBV10-3 and TRBJ2-1, with 8 bases that match TRBD1. Germline V CDR1 and CDR2: ENHRY, SYGVKD. V lost 3 bases to trimming and J lost 7 bases; unmatched junction nucleotides: 2. The CDR3 has 13 residues. The CDR3 DNA reads as TGTGCCATCAGTGACAGGGGGCGGAATGAGCAGTTCTTC. The encoded protein is CAISDRGRNEQFF.

This clonotype was picked up a small number of times. The chain is built from TRBV27 and TRBJ2-7, with 12 bases matching TRBD2. The CDR3 runs to 16 residues. Germline V gene data show CDR1 as MNHEY and CDR2 as SMNVEV (reference sequence). V shed 0 bases, J shed 9 bases, and the junction held 9 bases outside the gene matches. DNA of the CDR3: TGTGCCAGCAGTTTATCTCCGACTAGCGGGAGAGGATGGCAGTACTTC. It translates to CASSLSPTSGRGWQYF.

This clonotype was seen only a few times. The chain carries TRBV5-5 and TRBJ1-1; D gene unclear. The CDR3 contains 13 residues. Trimming left V 2 bases short and J 1 base short, with 6 bases between. CDR1 and CDR2 from the germline V gene are SGHKS and YYEKEE (reference sequence). The CDR3 loop reads CASSFVRNTEAFF. The CDR3 DNA reads as TGTGCCAGCAGCTTCGTCAGGAACACTGAAGCTTTCTTT. The entire variable domain, with the rest obtained from reference TRBV5-5 and TRBJ1-1, is as follows: DAGVTQSPTHLIKTRGQQVTLRCSPISGHKSVSWYQQVLGQGPQFIFQYYEKEERGRGNFPDRFSARQFPNYSSELNVNALLLGDSALYLCASSFVRNTEAFFGQGTRLTVV.

The rearrangement links TRBV27 to TRBJ1-1; D not certain. CDR1 MNHEY and CDR2 SMNVEV come from the germline V gene (reference sequence). The germline V and J ends were trimmed by 4 bases and 1 base, with 13 bases remaining between them. This CDR3 has 15 residues. In DNA, the CDR3 is TGTGCCAGCAGTTCCCAACTGACCGGGAACACTGAAGCTTTCTTT. This translates into CASSSQLTGNTEAFF.

The rearrangement links TRBV2 to TRBJ2-7; maybe TRBD2 (5 bases). Trimming stripped 6 bases from V and 6 bases from J, with 18 bases between. This CDR3 spans 14 amino acids. Germline CDR1 SNHLY, CDR2 FYNNEI. DNA for the CDR3: TGTGCCAGCAGCTTTGATCGGGGAGTGGGCGAGCAGTACTTC. It codes for CASSFDRGVGEQYF. Looking up the rest from reference TRBV2 and TRBJ2-7 gives the full variable domain: EPEVTQTPSHQVTQMGQEVILRCVPISNHLYFYWYRQILGQKVEFLVSFYNNEISEKSEIFDDQFSVERPDGSNFTLKIRSTKLEDSAMYFCASSFDRGVGEQYFGPGTRLTVT.

This clonotype was seen only a few times. This chain connects TRBV6-2 or TRBV6-3 to TRBJ2-4; 12 nucleotides agree with TRBD2. The V gene end was trimmed by 4 bases and the J gene end by 3 bases; junction bases not matched to a gene: 19. Germline CDR1 and CDR2: MNHEY and SVGEGT. The CDR3 length is 21 residues. This chain's CDR3 is CASSSLRLAGVVGPLKNIQYF. The DNA for the CDR3 is TGTGCCAGCAGTTCTCTTAGACTAGCGGGAGTTGTGGGGCCGCTCAAAAACATTCAGTACTTC.

Ten or more counts support this clonotype. The chain carries TRBV6-5 and TRBJ2-5; 9 bases agree with TRBD2. This CDR3 has 17 amino acids. Per the germline V gene, CDR1 is MNHEY and CDR2 is SVGAGI. V was clipped by 1 base and J by 3 bases; unmatched bases: 9. CDR3 DNA: TGTGCCAGCAGTTACTTCGATGTTTGGACTAGCGAAGAGACCCAGTACTTC. Translated: CASSYFDVWTSEETQYF.

In its sample, this clonotype was seen a few times. The chain carries TRBV7-2 and TRBJ2-7, with D perhaps matching TRBD1 or TRBD2 (5 bases each). The CDR3 has 14 amino acids. CDR1 is SGHTA and CDR2 is FQGNSA in the germline V gene. Trimming removed 3 bases at V and 0 bases at J, with 9 bases between. This CDR3 is CASSLTGPSYEQYF. The CDR3, as DNA: TGTGCCAGCAGCTTGACGGGGCCCTCCTACGAGCAGTACTTC.

The chain carries TRBV7-2 and TRBJ1-2, with 8 bases identical to TRBD1. CDR1 is SGHTA and CDR2 is FQGNSA in the germline V gene. The CDR3 totals 14 residues. V lost 5 bases to trimming and J lost 7 bases; unmatched junction nucleotides: 9. CDR3 nucleotide sequence: TGTGCCAGCAGCCCATTGACAGGGGCTAGTGGCTACACCTTC. This translates into CASSPLTGASGYTF.

The chain recombines TRBV6-2 or TRBV6-3 with TRBJ2-1, with 9 bases lining up with TRBD2. The CDR3 covers 15 residues. CDR1 and CDR2 from the germline V gene are MNHEY and SVGEGT. The trim removed 2 bases at V and 9 bases at J, leaving 8 bases unmatched. In nucleotides, the CDR3 is TGTGCCAGCAGTTACGTTAGCGGGAGCGAGGGTGAGCAGTTCTTC. As protein: CASSYVSGSEGEQFF.

The chain links TRBV11-2 to TRBJ2-2; 14 bases are shared with TRBD2. This CDR3 spans 20 amino acids. Germline lookup yields CDR1 SGHAT and CDR2 FQNNGV. V dropped 2 bases and J dropped 0; count of bases not matched to a gene: 8. Written as DNA, the CDR3 is TGTGCCAGCAGCTTATTTCCGACTAGCGGGAGGGCCCCGAACACCGGGGAGCTGTTTTTT. Its protein product is CASSLFPTSGRAPNTGELFF.

There are many counts of this clonotype. The CDR3 DNA is TGTGCCAGCAGTCGGACAGGGAAGATCTACGAGCAGTACTTC. Protein sequence: CASSRTGKIYEQYF. The rearrangement links TRBV6-1 to TRBJ2-7, with 8 nucleotides matching TRBD1. The V and J ends lost 5 bases and 3 bases, in that order; junction bases with no gene match: 6. CDR3 size: 14 residues. Germline lookup yields CDR1 MNHNS and CDR2 SASEGT.

The chain recombines TRBV18 with TRBJ2-7; 7 nucleotides agree with TRBD1. V was pared by 3 bases and J by 6 bases, with 11 bases of the junction left unmatched. The germline V gene has CDR1 KGHSH and CDR2 LQKENI. This CDR3 is 15 amino acids long. The CDR3 loop is CASSPMTGMSGEQYF. The CDR3 nucleotides read TGTGCCAGCTCACCTATGACAGGGATGTCTGGCGAGCAGTACTTC. Full variable domain (missing parts from reference TRBV18 and TRBJ2-7): NAGVMQNPRHLVRRRGQEARLRCSPMKGHSHVYWYRQLPEEGLKFMVYLQKENIIDESGMPKERFSAEFPKEGPSILRIQQVVRGDSAAYFCASSPMTGMSGEQYFGPGTRLTVT.

V is TRBV10-3 and J is TRBJ1-1; no definite D call. This CDR3 region has 14 residues. Trimming took 0 bases from V and 2 from J, leaving 7 bases between them. CDR1 and CDR2 from the germline V gene are ENHRY and SYGVKD. The CDR3: CAISESRVNTEAFF. CDR3 nucleotides: TGTGCCATCAGTGAGTCGAGGGTTAACACTGAAGCTTTCTTT.

This chain joins TRBV7-2 and TRBJ2-4; 12 bases line up with TRBD2. The CDR3 runs 17 residues. Germline trimming cut 5 bases from V and 7 bases from J; bases unmatched to any gene: 12. Per germline, CDR1 SGHTA and CDR2 FQGNSA. The CDR3 nucleotides read TGTGCCAGCAGCCGACTGGCTAGCGGGGGGGCCAGGAACATTCAGTACTTC. Translated, it gives CASSRLASGGARNIQYF.

This clonotype was seen repeatedly, ten times or more. The chain uses TRBV29-1 and TRBJ2-7, with D uncertain. V lost 4 bases and J 2 bases, leaving 15 bases between the germline ends. Germline V CDR1 and CDR2: SQVTM, ANQGSEA. The CDR3 length is 14 residues. The CDR3 spells CSVVVDRFPYEQYF. CDR3 coding DNA: TGCAGCGTTGTCGTAGATAGATTTCCCTACGAGCAGTACTTC.

This clonotype occurred a few times. The DNA for the CDR3 is TGCAGCGTTGGTTTTCCGGGACTCGAAGCTTTCTTT. It is translated as CSVGFPGLEAFF. This rearrangement joins TRBV29-1 to TRBJ1-1; tentative D call: TRBD1 (5 bases). Germline-derived CDR1 and CDR2 are SQVTM and ANQGSEA. The CDR3 has 12 amino acids. Trimming removed 4 bases at V and 8 bases at J, with 14 bases between.